Each of the 23 T cell receptor beta chains below was sequenced from the same sample in a study of blood T cell repertoires in COVID-19. TCRdb's copy holds only in-frame clones and misses some; the assay was immunoSEQ multiplex PCR. The sample lists some 250,000 clones, around 90% occurring once. The source material was peripheral blood. The receptor set was obtained from a woman aged 25 to 39 with acute or convalescent COVID-19.

The CDR3 reads CASSIFTGTGDYVYSYEQYF. The CDR3 nucleotides read TGTGCCAGCAGTATTTTTACCGGGACAGGGGACTATGTATACTCCTACGAGCAGTACTTC. The rearrangement joins TRBV6-2 or TRBV6-3 to TRBJ2-7; 10 bases are a match to TRBD1. The CDR3 covers 20 residues. Germline values: CDR1 MNHEY, CDR2 SVGEGT. With V trimmed by 5 bases and J by 0 bases, 19 bases remained unmatched.

The rearrangement uses TRBV14 and TRBJ1-3; no reliable D call. Germline V gives CDR1 SGHDN, CDR2 FVKESK. The CDR3 spans 14 residues. V lost 1 base, J lost 0 bases, and 4 bases lay in between. The CDR3 nucleotides read TGTGCCAGCAGCCAAGCCATCTCTGGAAACACCATATATTTT. Its protein product is CASSQAISGNTIYF.

This chain uses TRBV9 with TRBJ2-2; D remains unclear. Germline V CDR1 and CDR2: SGDLS, YYNGEE. V was cut by 4 bases and J by 3 bases, with 10 bases left in between. The CDR3 extends over 14 amino acids. CDR3 bases: TGTGCCAGCAGCCCAAGACTTGACACCGGGGAGCTGTTTTTT. It yields the protein CASSPRLDTGELFF. The full variable domain, completed using reference TRBV9 and TRBJ2-2, is DSGVTQTPKHLITATGQRVTLRCSPRSGDLSVYWYQQSLDQGLQFLIQYYNGEERAKGNILERFSAQQFPDLHSELNLSSLELGDSALYFCASSPRLDTGELFFGEGSRLTVL.

The chain is built from TRBV6-6 and TRBJ2-1, with D tentatively TRBD1 (5 bases). The ends were cut back, 2 bases at V and 0 bases at J, with 11 bases in the middle. This CDR3 region has 16 residues. In germline, CDR1 is MNHNY, CDR2 SVGAGI (reference sequence). CDR3 residues: CASSYLRVPSYNEQFF. The CDR3 bases are TGTGCCAGCAGTTACCTCAGGGTTCCCTCCTACAATGAGCAGTTCTTC.

This clone has at least ten counts. V is TRBV6-5 and J is TRBJ1-6, with D perhaps matching TRBD1 (6 bases). The germline V and J ends were trimmed by 5 bases and 5 bases, with 10 bases remaining between them. The CDR3 consists of 14 residues. Looked up from germline, CDR1 is MNHEY and CDR2 is SVGAGI. CDR3 sequence (DNA): TGTGCCAGCAGTCGGACAGCGGATAATTCACCCCTCCACTTT. This sequence encodes CASSRTADNSPLHF.

The chain carries TRBV6-5 and TRBJ1-5; D possibly corresponds to TRBD1 (5 bases). This CDR3 has 15 amino acids. Germline V gives CDR1 MNHEY, CDR2 SVGAGI. The ends were cut back, 0 bases at V and 6 bases at J, with 12 bases in the middle. This chain's CDR3 is CASSYSMGGGQPQHF. The CDR3 DNA is TGTGCCAGCAGTTACTCTATGGGGGGGGGTCAGCCCCAGCATTTT.

This rearrangement joins TRBV30 to TRBJ2-4, with D unresolved. The V end was cut by 4 bases, the J end by 4 bases, with 14 bases between. Germline V gene data show CDR1 as GTSNPN and CDR2 as SVGIG (reference sequence). This CDR3 region has 14 residues. CDR3 loop: CAWNDGGFKNIQYF. The DNA for the CDR3 is TGTGCCTGGAACGACGGCGGATTTAAAAACATTCAGTACTTC. Full variable domain (outside the CDR3, taken from reference TRBV30 and TRBJ2-4): SQTIHQWPATLVQPVGSPLSLECTVEGTSNPNLYWYRQAAGRGLQLLFYSVGIGQISSEVPQNLSASRPQDRQFILSSKKLLLSDSGFYLCAWNDGGFKNIQYFGAGTRLSVL.

The gene calls are TRBV19 and TRBJ1-3; perhaps TRBD1 as D (6 bases). Per the germline V gene, CDR1 is LNHDA and CDR2 is SQIVND (reference sequence). V lost 2 bases and J lost 2, with 16 bases in between. This CDR3 region has 17 residues. CDR3 in DNA: TGTGCCAGTAGTATACTGCCCGGACAGTCAGCTGGAAACACCATATATTTT. Translating it yields CASSILPGQSAGNTIYF. The full variable domain, completed using reference TRBV19 and TRBJ1-3, is DGGITQSPKYLFRKEGQNVTLSCEQNLNHDAMYWYRQDPGQGLRLIYYSQIVNDFQKGDIAEGYSVSREKKESFPLTVTSAQKNPTAFYLCASSILPGQSAGNTIYFGEGSWLTVV.

CDR3 coding DNA: TGCGCCAGCAGTGAGTCCCAGGGGCGCCGGATAAGAGGGATGATGTGGACCGGGGAGCTGTTTTTT. It is translated as CASSESQGRRIRGMMWTGELFF. This chain uses TRBV10-1 with TRBJ2-2, with D possibly TRBD1 on 6 matching bases. The CDR3 is 22 residues long. Germline loops: CDR1 WNHNN, CDR2 SYGVQD (reference sequence). Trimming took off 0 bases at V and 5 bases at J, with 31 bases between the two ends.

The V call is TRBV5-1, the J call TRBJ2-7, with D possibly being TRBD1 (6 bases). Trimming shortened V by 6 bases and J by 2 bases, and 24 bases separated the two germline ends. This CDR3 region has 17 residues. The germline V gene has CDR1 SGHRS and CDR2 YFSETQ. The CDR3 here is CASNPETPRDNPYEQYF. DNA for the CDR3: TGCGCCAGCAATCCAGAAACCCCCCGGGACAACCCCTACGAGCAGTACTTC.

The chain carries TRBV14 and TRBJ1-4; perhaps TRBD1 as D (5 bases). CDR3 size: 14 residues. Looked up from germline, CDR1 is SGHDN and CDR2 is FVKESK. V was shortened by 3 bases and J by 8 bases, with 13 bases between the two germline ends. The CDR3 region is CASSQAGLGEKLFF. The CDR3, as DNA: TGTGCCAGCAGCCAGGCGGGACTGGGGGAAAAACTGTTTTTT.

CDR3 residues: CASSLAWREGVGEQYF. Written as DNA, the CDR3 is TGCGCCAGCAGCCTAGCTTGGCGGGAGGGGGTCGGGGAGCAGTACTTC. V is TRBV4-1 and J is TRBJ2-7; 9 nucleotides agree with TRBD2. Germline V gene sequence: CDR1 MGHRA, CDR2 YSYEKL. The CDR3 sequence is 16 residues long. After removal of 4 bases from V and 7 bases from J, the junction contained 14 bases not matched to a gene.

The chain couples TRBV5-6 to TRBJ1-2; possibly TRBD1 for D (6 bases). The CDR3 has 14 amino acids. V lost 3 bases and J 4 bases, leaving 13 bases between the germline ends. Germline assignment: CDR1 SGHDT and CDR2 YYEEEE. DNA of the CDR3: TGTGCCAGCAGCTCCACCCAGGGGCTCTATGGCTACACCTTC. This sequence encodes CASSSTQGLYGYTF.

The chain is built from TRBV9 and TRBJ2-7; 8 nucleotides match TRBD2. Germline CDR1 reads SGDLS; CDR2 reads YYNGEE. Trimming at V came to 4 bases and at J to 2 bases, leaving 8 bases not matched to a gene. The CDR3 is 15 residues long. CDR3 nucleotide sequence: TGTGCCAGCAGCACCCTAGCGGGCAATACCTACGAGCAGTACTTC. Protein product: CASSTLAGNTYEQYF. Using reference TRBV9 and TRBJ2-7 for the parts outside the CDR3, the full variable domain is DSGVTQTPKHLITATGQRVTLRCSPRSGDLSVYWYQQSLDQGLQFLIQYYNGEERAKGNILERFSAQQFPDLHSELNLSSLELGDSALYFCASSTLAGNTYEQYFGPGTRLTVT.

The V gene is TRBV19, the J gene TRBJ2-1, with TRBD2 identical over 9 bases. Germline V gene data show CDR1 as LNHDA and CDR2 as SQIVND (reference sequence). Losses at the gene ends were 1 base for V and 2 bases for J; bases not matched to a gene: 3. The CDR3 is 16 amino acids. This CDR3 reads CASSIVAGGPYNEQFF. DNA of the CDR3: TGTGCCAGTAGTATAGTCGCGGGAGGGCCCTACAATGAGCAGTTCTTC.

V and J are TRBV2 and TRBJ2-5, with 8 positions matching TRBD2. This CDR3 region has 12 residues. CDR1 and CDR2 (germline): SNHLY, FYNNEI. This CDR3 reads CAHHAGGETQYF. The CDR3, as DNA: TGTGCTCATCATGCGGGAGGAGAGACCCAGTACTTC. The variable domain in full, completed from reference TRBV2 and TRBJ2-5, reads EPEVTQTPSHQVTQMGQEVILRCVPISNHLYFYWYRQILGQKVEFLVSFYNNEISEKSEIFDDQFSVERPDGSNFTLKIRSTKLEDSAMYFCAHHAGGETQYFGPGTRLLVL.

The V call is TRBV3-1 (or the pseudogene TRBV3-2), the J call TRBJ2-7; 10 bases are shared with TRBD1. Germline V lookup: CDR1 LGHDT, CDR2 YNNKEL (reference sequence). The CDR3 loop spans 17 amino acids. Losses at the gene ends were 0 bases for V and 3 bases for J; bases not matched to a gene: 8. CDR3 in amino acids: CASSQELGQGGNYEQYF. The CDR3 bases are TGTGCCAGCAGCCAAGAGTTAGGACAGGGGGGGAACTACGAGCAGTACTTC.

The rearrangement links TRBV29-1 to TRBJ1-2; 7 bases map to TRBD1. The ends lost 6 bases at V and 8 bases at J; junction bases unmatched: 12. Germline loops: CDR1 SQVTM, CDR2 ANQGSEA. CDR3 size: 13 residues. CDR3: CSVGDSPLWGYTF. CDR3 sequence (DNA): TGCAGCGTGGGGGACAGCCCCCTGTGGGGCTACACCTTC. Full variable domain (remainder filled in from reference TRBV29-1 and TRBJ1-2): SAVISQKPSRDICQRGTSLTIQCQVDSQVTMMFWYRQQPGQSLTLIATANQGSEATYESGFVIDKFPISRPNLTFSTLTVSNMSPEDSSIYLCSVGDSPLWGYTFGSGTRLTVV.

The chain joins TRBV11-2 to TRBJ2-1; TRBD2 is a possible D gene (6 bases). V was trimmed by 5 bases and J by 3 bases, leaving 17 bases between them. Germline-derived CDR1 and CDR2 are SGHAT and FQNNGV. This CDR3 has 16 residues. The CDR3 coding sequence is TGTGCCAGCAGCCTGAACCCGGGAGTAATCTACAATGAGCAGTTCTTC. Residues: CASSLNPGVIYNEQFF.

The rearrangement joins TRBV4-2 to TRBJ1-6, with D tentatively TRBD1 (5 bases). The CDR3 totals 17 residues. Between the trimmed V and J ends, which lost 0 bases and 7 bases, there was a span of 16 bases. Germline lookup yields CDR1 LGHNA and CDR2 YNFKEQ. This CDR3 reads CASSQEQGWRKNSPLHF. CDR3 nucleotide sequence: TGTGCCAGCAGCCAAGAGCAGGGATGGCGAAAAAATTCACCCCTCCACTTT.

This rearrangement joins TRBV11-3 to TRBJ2-2; 7 nucleotides agree with TRBD1. This CDR3 has 14 residues. Germline V gene sequence: CDR1 SGHNT, CDR2 YENEEA. The V gene end was trimmed by 6 bases and the J gene end by 0 bases; junction bases not matched to a gene: 1. The CDR3 DNA reads as TGTGCCAGCAGGGACAGGACGAACACCGGGGAGCTGTTTTTT. It is translated as CASRDRTNTGELFF.

The chain recombines TRBV14 with TRBJ2-5; 14 bases are shared with TRBD2. After removal of 4 bases from V and 7 bases from J, the junction contained 8 bases not matched to a gene. Germline V gene data show CDR1 as SGHDN and CDR2 as FVKESK. The CDR3 has 16 amino acids. CDR3 region: CASSLSGTSGSVTQYF. In DNA, the CDR3 is TGTGCCAGCAGCCTCTCCGGGACTAGCGGGAGCGTGACCCAGTACTTC. The whole variable domain, filled in from reference TRBV14 and TRBJ2-5, reads EAGVTQFPSHSVIEKGQTVTLRCDPISGHDNLYWYRRVMGKEIKFLLHFVKESKQDESGMPNNRFLAERTGGTYSTLKVQPAELEDSGVYFCASSLSGTSGSVTQYFGPGTRLLVL.

The rearrangement links TRBV11-2 to TRBJ2-7; 7 nucleotides line up with TRBD1. Per the germline V gene, CDR1 is SGHAT and CDR2 is FQNNGV. This CDR3 comprises 14 residues. V was clipped by 5 bases and J by 6 bases; unmatched bases: 10. CDR3 nucleotide sequence: TGTGCCAGCAGCCCCCCGACAGGGTTGGGCGAGCAGTACTTC. This encodes CASSPPTGLGEQYF.